This T cell receptor beta chain is from a study of pediatric ulcerative colitis. Study details: Fewer than 10 patients showed pancolitis and two showed left-sided colitis. Study-wide results and caveats: A couple of rectal clonotypes were found only in ulcerative colitis patients, all of them. Substantially fewer templates came from two patients' blood samples.

At colonoscopy, a blood sample was also collected. By frequency in the sample, this clone is medium-sized. The antigen remains unidentified. The V end lost 5 bases, the J end lost 5 bases, and 16 bases lay between the germline ends. The germline CDR1 and CDR2 sequences are MNHEY and SVGAGI. The CDR3 sequence is 14 residues long. Profiled with immunoSEQ multiplex PCR; TCRdb holds only in-frame clones, not every one. The table lists about 36,000 clones, roughly 80% of them singletons, with approximately 25% in the top ten. The genes are TRBV6-5 and TRBJ2-7; D is perhaps TRBD1 (7 bases). The source material was blood. The sequence was collected from a girl aged 5-17 years with moderate ulcerative colitis. The chain's CDR3 is CASSQRATGDEQYF. The CDR3 DNA reads TGTGCCAGCAGTCAGCGGGCAACAGGGGACGAGCAGTACTTC.